These T cell receptor beta chains were read from a single sample in a study of regulatory T cells in long-lasting Graves disease. TCRdb reprocessed the multiplex PCR reads via MiXCR and lists one record per CDR3 protein. Altogether around 460,000 distinct CDR3 sequences are present, about 20% being singletons, with the ten largest covering less than 15%. The sample was peripheral blood mononuclear cells (PBMCs), taken when the disease was refractory, from a patient treated with antithyroid drugs. Source of these receptors: a female donor with Graves disease. Each CDR3 is given without its conserved first and last residue. The order of the fields is clone size, D gene, V gene, CDR3 protein. D genes are given only for firm matches. Size is omitted from some rows. Given values are once, few, many or a class for expanded clones.

abundance: NA
d_gene: NA
v_gene: TRBV28
CDR3aa: ASRYQADSSYEQY

abundance: once
d_gene: TRBD2
v_gene: TRBV20-1
CDR3aa: SARPSGVVGETQY

abundance: NA
d_gene: TRBD1
v_gene: TRBV3-1
CDR3aa: ASSPYSGGEQY

abundance: few
d_gene: TRBD2
v_gene: TRBV15
CDR3aa: ATSRLPLAGPGY

abundance: few
d_gene: NA
v_gene: TRBV7-2
CDR3aa: ASSLAVGFGNTIY

abundance: many
d_gene: NA
v_gene: TRBV28
CDR3aa: ASSFTGQYSPLH

abundance: NA
d_gene: NA
v_gene: TRBV6-5
CDR3aa: ASSYRLGGNTEAF

abundance: NA
d_gene: TRBD1
v_gene: TRBV7-2
CDR3aa: ASSLPPGTGGIGGYT

abundance: many
d_gene: TRBD1
v_gene: TRBV12-3/TRBV12-4
CDR3aa: ASSRTGDTYNSPLH

abundance: once
d_gene: NA
v_gene: TRBV6-2/TRBV6-3
CDR3aa: ASSTPDLGELF

abundance: once
d_gene: NA
v_gene: TRBV20-1
CDR3aa: SARDSRRNIGGELV

abundance: many
d_gene: NA
v_gene: TRBV30
CDR3aa: AWSVGNTIY

abundance: many
d_gene: TRBD2
v_gene: TRBV2
CDR3aa: ASVTAGETYEQY

abundance: many
d_gene: NA
v_gene: TRBV28
CDR3aa: ASAAGNQYYEQY

abundance: few
d_gene: NA
v_gene: TRBV19
CDR3aa: ASSDPFLLVEANTEAF

abundance: few
d_gene: NA
v_gene: TRBV28
CDR3aa: ASSLWDSLSYEQY

abundance: NA
d_gene: NA
v_gene: TRBV20-1
CDR3aa: SAPRGSGYT

abundance: once
d_gene: TRBD1
v_gene: TRBV7-9
CDR3aa: ASSLGTGLETQY

abundance: NA
d_gene: TRBD1
v_gene: TRBV6-1
CDR3aa: ASRTFPGDRGRMNTEAF

abundance: few
d_gene: NA
v_gene: TRBV5-8
CDR3aa: ASSSMIYEQY

abundance: many
d_gene: TRBD1
v_gene: TRBV12-3/TRBV12-4
CDR3aa: ASSLVGQGSEQY

abundance: many
d_gene: NA
v_gene: TRBV11-2
CDR3aa: ASSLSRHPGELF

abundance: many
d_gene: NA
v_gene: TRBV20-1
CDR3aa: SGVGQGNQPQH

abundance: many
d_gene: NA
v_gene: TRBV5-5
CDR3aa: ASSLEAGWIAEAF

abundance: NA
d_gene: TRBD1
v_gene: TRBV6-9
CDR3aa: ASSSSDRGVTGELF

abundance: NA
d_gene: TRBD2
v_gene: TRBV5-6
CDR3aa: AISLFSGGVTGELF

abundance: NA
d_gene: TRBD2
v_gene: TRBV9
CDR3aa: ASSVGGGFANTGELF

abundance: many
d_gene: NA
v_gene: TRBV28
CDR3aa: ASSPIPPANYGYT

abundance: few
d_gene: TRBD2
v_gene: TRBV6-1
CDR3aa: ATRSGGTRNTYEQY

abundance: NA
d_gene: TRBD1
v_gene: TRBV19
CDR3aa: ASSVDRTSSYEQY

abundance: few
d_gene: TRBD2
v_gene: TRBV4-3
CDR3aa: ASSLAGVEEQF

abundance: many
d_gene: TRBD2
v_gene: TRBV7-2
CDR3aa: ASSRISGTQETQY

abundance: many
d_gene: NA
v_gene: TRBV28
CDR3aa: ASNPLREDPEAF

abundance: NA
d_gene: NA
v_gene: TRBV6-1
CDR3aa: ASSDGNGFMNTEAF

abundance: NA
d_gene: NA
v_gene: TRBV5-4
CDR3aa: ASSLQGSEAF

abundance: few
d_gene: NA
v_gene: TRBV5-1
CDR3aa: ASSFTSTGGGLANVLT

abundance: NA
d_gene: TRBD2
v_gene: TRBV10-1
CDR3aa: ASSRTSGSDIREQF

abundance: NA
d_gene: TRBD1
v_gene: TRBV14
CDR3aa: ASSTGQGRQETQY

abundance: few
d_gene: NA
v_gene: TRBV14
CDR3aa: ASSQRYGSEQY

abundance: NA
d_gene: NA
v_gene: TRBV6-5
CDR3aa: ASSYSGGEDYEQY

abundance: many
d_gene: NA
v_gene: TRBV6-5
CDR3aa: ASSYSNLPQEEKLF

abundance: many
d_gene: NA
v_gene: TRBV28
CDR3aa: ASSAWDAKYQETQY

abundance: many
d_gene: NA
v_gene: TRBV7-9
CDR3aa: ASSLGGSSTEAF

abundance: many
d_gene: TRBD1
v_gene: TRBV27
CDR3aa: ASSQYRGLTGELF

abundance: NA
d_gene: NA
v_gene: TRBV20-1
CDR3aa: SARERWDGGLNIQY